The 13 T cell receptor beta chains below all came from one sample that was sequenced in a study of identical twins. TCRdb processed the 5' RACE reads anew with MiXCR; each CDR3 protein has one entry. The sample carries around 220,000 distinct CDR3 sequences, about an eighth recorded once. Sequencing was carried out using memory (CD45RO+) T cells sorted from blood. Receptor source: a young woman in good health.

This clonotype was seen ten or more times. V gene TRBV11-2 combines with J gene TRBJ2-1, with D unclear. CDR1 is SGHAT and CDR2 is FQNNGV in the germline V gene. Trimming took 0 bases from V and 6 from J, leaving 6 bases between them. This CDR3 region has 13 residues. The CDR3 DNA sequence: TGTGCCAGCAGCTTAGATCGGTTCAATGAGCAGTTCTTC. Translation gives CASSLDRFNEQFF.

The chain joins TRBV5-4 to TRBJ2-5; 8 positions match TRBD2. J was trimmed by 2 bases and V by 0 bases; bases with no gene match: 9. Germline values: CDR1 SGHNT, CDR2 YYREEE (reference sequence). This CDR3 comprises 17 residues. CDR3: CASSLANVRGGQETQYF. In DNA form, the CDR3 reads TGTGCCAGCAGCTTGGCCAACGTCCGGGGGGGACAAGAGACCCAGTACTTC.

The J gene is TRBJ1-2, the V gene TRBV7-9; D may be TRBD1 (6 bases). CDR1 is SEHNR, CDR2 FQNEAQ, per germline (reference sequence). Trimming removed 5 bases at V and 3 bases at J, with 13 bases between. The CDR3 runs to 14 residues. CDR3 in amino acids: CASSVQGGDYGYTF. The CDR3, as DNA: TGTGCCAGCAGCGTCCAAGGGGGAGACTATGGCTACACCTTC.

This clonotype was seen at least ten times. CDR3 amino acids: CASSGHYEQYF. In DNA, the CDR3 is TGCGCCAGCAGCGGACACTACGAGCAGTACTTC. J is TRBJ2-7 and V is TRBV5-1; the D gene is possibly TRBD1 (5 bases). The germline V and J ends were trimmed by 4 bases and 3 bases, with 5 bases remaining between them. Germline-derived CDR1 and CDR2 are SGHRS and YFSETQ. This CDR3 is built from 11 residues.

The chain employs TRBV11-2 and TRBJ2-2, with 7 positions matching TRBD1. Germline lookup yields CDR1 SGHAT and CDR2 FQNNGV. With 7 bases clipped from V and 1 base from J, the junction kept 12 bases outside the gene matches. The CDR3 is 17 residues long. The CDR3 nucleotides are TGTGCCAGCACCCTCCGGCTAGGGGGCCTGAACACCGGGGAGCTGTTTTTT. Protein: CASTLRLGGLNTGELFF.

This clonotype was picked up many times. This sequence joins TRBV7-2 and TRBJ2-1; D might be TRBD1 or TRBD2, each matching 5 bases. The CDR3 has 13 residues. Germline assignment: CDR1 SGHTA and CDR2 FQGNSA. Trimming took off 1 base at V and 9 bases at J, with 10 bases between the two ends. In nucleotides, the CDR3 is TGTGCCAGCAGCTTAGTATTTGGGGGTGAGCAGTTCTTC. Its translation is CASSLVFGGEQFF.

This rearrangement joins TRBV6-2 or TRBV6-3 to TRBJ1-1; the match to TRBD1 covers 8 bases. J lost 6 bases, V lost 4 bases, and 7 bases had no gene match. Germline V gene sequence: CDR1 MNHEY, CDR2 SVGEGT. There are 14 residues in the CDR3. The CDR3 protein is CASSWTRGRAEAFF. Here the CDR3 DNA reads TGTGCCAGCAGTTGGACCAGGGGGCGGGCTGAAGCTTTCTTT.

The V gene is TRBV21-1, the J gene TRBJ2-2. TRBV21-1 is a listed pseudogene. This CDR3 is 13 amino acids long. CDR3 bases: TGTGCCAGCAGCAAATTTGGGACCGGGGAGCTGTTTTTT. It encodes CASSKFGTGELFF.

This clonotype was recorded at least ten times. The rearrangement links TRBV7-9 to TRBJ1-1; D is ambiguous. Deletions cut 8 bases from V and 7 bases from J, with 11 bases between. Germline-derived CDR1 and CDR2 are SEHNR and FQNEAQ (reference sequence). The CDR3 is 11 residues long. CDR3 nucleotide sequence: TGTGCCAGCTCCCGTCCAGGTGAAGCTTTCTTT. It specifies CASSRPGEAFF.

The chain joins TRBV6-1 to TRBJ2-5, with D possibly matching TRBD2 (5 bases). This CDR3 has 13 residues. Trimming cost V 1 base and J 5 bases, with 8 bases left between them. Germline V gene data show CDR1 as MNHNS and CDR2 as SASEGT. The CDR3 DNA follows: TGTGCCAGCAGTGAAGGGGAGAGGGAGACCCAGTACTTC. This translates into CASSEGERETQYF.

This clonotype has a handful of counts. This chain connects TRBV20-1 to TRBJ2-5, with 7 positions matching TRBD1. Trimming at V came to 4 bases and at J to 3 bases, leaving 8 bases not matched to a gene. The germline CDR1 and CDR2 sequences are DFQATT and SNEGSKA (reference sequence). This CDR3 is 14 amino acids long. This chain's CDR3 is CSAKPGTAKETQYF. The CDR3 DNA reads as TGCAGTGCTAAACCCGGGACAGCGAAAGAGACCCAGTACTTC.

This clonotype was detected ten times or more. The V gene is TRBV5-1, the J gene TRBJ1-6, with 7 bases aligning to TRBD1. The V gene end was trimmed by 7 bases and the J gene end by 6 bases; junction bases not matched to a gene: 13. CDR1 is SGHRS, CDR2 YFSETQ, per germline. The CDR3 loop spans 16 amino acids. The CDR3 loop is CASRVGTVTPNSPLHF. The CDR3 coding sequence is TGCGCCAGCCGTGTGGGGACAGTCACCCCTAATTCACCCCTCCACTTT.

The chain combines TRBV10-3 with TRBJ2-7; 9 bases are a match to TRBD1. The CDR3 covers 15 residues. Per the germline V gene, CDR1 is ENHRY and CDR2 is SYGVKD. The trim removed 4 bases at V and 6 bases at J, leaving 10 bases unmatched. CDR3 in DNA: TGTGCCATCAGTGGCTCTACAGGGGGCAGGGGCGAGCAGTACTTC. This translates into CAISGSTGGRGEQYF.